A selection of T cell receptor beta chains follows, all from one sample in a study of graft-versus-host responses after intestinal transplantation. Here immunoSEQ multiplex PCR was the method, and the copy in TCRdb shows in-frame clones only, minus some. Among some 18,000 clones listed, about 65% were seen once. The sequencing used ileum tissue, collected approximately 3 weeks after intestinal transplant. Receptors were obtained from a human patient who received an intestinal transplant, so some T cells may come from the graft donor. CDR3s include the opening cysteine and the closing phenylalanine or tryptophan. A D gene is named only where the DNA matches it firmly. Clone sizes are given selectively: once, few, many, or a class where the clone is expanded.

NA | few | TRBJ1-2 | TRBV10-1 | TGCGCCGGCCCGGAGAGGGCCTATGGCTACACCTTC | CAGPERAYGYTF
NA | once | TRBJ1-2 | TRBV6-5 | TGTGCCAGCAGTCAGACAGAGAACTATGGCTACACCTTC | CASSQTENYGYTF
NA | once | TRBJ2-7 | TRBV7-2 | TGTGCCAGCAGCTTATGGGGCCTCTCCTACGAGCAGTACTTC | CASSLWGLSYEQYF
NA | large | TRBJ2-7 | TRBV4-1 | TGCGCCAGCAGCCAGGGGGCTACCTACGAGCAGTACTTC | CASSQGATYEQYF
NA | medium-sized | TRBJ1-1 | TRBV19 | TGTGCCAGTAGTTGGCAGGGCCTGATGAACACTGAAGCTTTCTTT | CASSWQGLMNTEAFF
NA | NA | TRBJ2-3 | TRBV27 | TGTGCCAGCAGTTTAGACGGCAGGCCCACAGATACGCAGTATTTT | CASSLDGRPTDTQYF
NA | once | TRBJ1-6 | TRBV19 | TGTGCCAGTAGTATATGGGAGGGGAATTCACCCCTCCACTTT | CASSIWEGNSPLHF
NA | once | TRBJ2-3 | TRBV5-1 | TGCGCCAGCAGCTCCGCAGCGATCACAGATACGCAGTATTTT | CASSSAAITDTQYF
TRBD2 | once | TRBJ2-7 | TRBV4-3 | TGCGCCAGCAGCCAAGATTGGCCAGCGGGGCCCTACGAGCAGTACTTC | CASSQDWPAGPYEQYF
TRBD2 | NA | TRBJ2-5 | TRBV7-8 | TGTGCCAGCAGCTTAGGGTCAGCGGGGGGGCAAGAGACCCAGTACTTC | CASSLGSAGGQETQYF
NA | NA | TRBJ2-1 | TRBV29-1 | TGCAGCGGTGGGGAGTGGGTAGGTCGTTACAATGAGCAGTTCTTC | CSGGEWVGRYNEQFF
NA | NA | TRBJ2-1 | TRBV6-1 | TGTGCCAGCAGTGAAGGTGTGGGATCCCTAGCCAATGAGCAGTTCTTC | CASSEGVGSLANEQFF
NA | NA | TRBJ2-2 | TRBV7-3 | TGTGCCAGCAGCTCCCGGGGTCCATACACCGGGGAGCTGTTTTTT | CASSSRGPYTGELFF
TRBD1 | NA | TRBJ2-7 | TRBV5-1 | TGCGCCAGCAGCCAAGCCGGGACAGGGAATCACGAGCAGTACTTC | CASSQAGTGNHEQYF
NA | few | TRBJ2-1 | TRBV7-6 | TGTGCCAGCAGCTTATTGCAGGCCGATTACTCCTACAATGAGCAGTTCTTC | CASSLLQADYSYNEQFF
NA | NA | TRBJ2-1 | TRBV9 | TGTGCCAGCAGCGTAATCAAGAGCTCCTACAATGAGCAGTTCTTC | CASSVIKSSYNEQFF
NA | NA | TRBJ1-1 | TRBV4-1 | TGCGCCAGCAGCCAAGTGCGGGACACTGAAGCTTTCTTT | CASSQVRDTEAFF
NA | NA | TRBJ2-1 | TRBV9 | TGTGCCAGCAGCGTAGATAGCGGAAAATACAATGAGCAGTTCTTC | CASSVDSGKYNEQFF
NA | NA | TRBJ1-2 | TRBV6-1 | TGTGCCAGCAGTGAACCAGGGTCTAACTATGGCTACACCTTC | CASSEPGSNYGYTF
TRBD2 | NA | TRBJ2-3 | TRBV7-9 | TGTGCCAGCAGCTTAATATGGACTAGCGGGTCAGATACGCAGTATTTT | CASSLIWTSGSDTQYF
NA | NA | TRBJ2-7 | TRBV7-2 | TGTGCCAGCAGCTTTTACGGCGGAGAATACGAGCAGTACTTC | CASSFYGGEYEQYF
NA | NA | TRBJ2-2 | TRBV9 | TGTGCCAGCAGTCCCCAGCAGGTGGGGGAGCTGTTTTTT | CASSPQQVGELFF
NA | few | TRBJ2-7 | TRBV7-2 | TGTGCCAGCAGCCAAGAGGACTTTTTAGCCTACGAGCAGTACTTC | CASSQEDFLAYEQYF
TRBD2 | NA | TRBJ2-1 | TRBV9 | TGTGCCAGCAGCGTAGTAGCGGGGGGGCGGGATGAGCAGTTCTTC | CASSVVAGGRDEQFF
TRBD2 | NA | TRBJ2-2 | TRBV16 | TGTGCCAGCAGCCAATATCTAGCGGGAGGCGCCGGGGAGCTGTTTTTT | CASSQYLAGGAGELFF
TRBD2 | once | TRBJ2-1 | TRBV7-6 | TGTGCCAGCAGCTCCACCGGGGGGGCCGGGAATGAGCAGTTCTTC | CASSSTGGAGNEQFF
TRBD1 | once | TRBJ1-4 | TRBV27 | TGTGCCAGCAGTCCCGGGACAGTACTTACCCTTGAAAAACTGTTTTTT | CASSPGTVLTLEKLFF
TRBD2 | NA | TRBJ2-2 | TRBV6-4 | TGTGCCAGCAGTGACTCTAGCGGGAGCACCGGGGAGCTGTTTTTT | CASSDSSGSTGELFF
TRBD1 | once | TRBJ2-7 | TRBV10-3 | TGTGCCATCAGCGAATCAGGGGGAAGTCTCTACGAGCAGTACTTC | CAISESGGSLYEQYF
TRBD1 | NA | TRBJ1-2 | TRBV7-2 | TGTGCCAGCAGCTTAGGGAAGGGGGCGTTCAACTATGGCTACACCTTC | CASSLGKGAFNYGYTF
NA | NA | TRBJ1-1 | TRBV7-6 | TGTGCCAGCAGCCCGTCCGACAGTTTGAACACTGAAGCTTTCTTT | CASSPSDSLNTEAFF
TRBD1 | NA | TRBJ2-5 | TRBV5-1 | TGCGCCAGCAGCTTGGGGCCCCTTGGGAGACAGGGTAGGAAGACCCAGTACTTC | CASSLGPLGRQGRKTQYF
TRBD2 | once | TRBJ2-3 | TRBV7-9 | TGTGCCAGCAGCCCGATAGGACTAGCGGTTTGGGATACGCAGTATTTT | CASSPIGLAVWDTQYF
NA | NA | TRBJ2-3 | TRBV7-2 | TGTGCCAGCAGCTTTGTTGGCGGGGATACGCAGTATTTT | CASSFVGGDTQYF
TRBD2 | NA | TRBJ2-5 | TRBV9 | TGTGCCAGCGCGCTGGCTAGCGGGGTTTACGGGGAGACCCAGTACTTC | CASALASGVYGETQYF
TRBD2 | NA | TRBJ2-7 | TRBV18 | TGTGCCAGCTCAATTCGACTAGCGGGGGGCTCCTACGAGCAGTACTTC | CASSIRLAGGSYEQYF
NA | NA | TRBJ2-3 | TRBV11-1 | TGTGCCAGCACCGCTTGGCCAGATACGCAGTATTTT | CASTAWPDTQYF
NA | medium-sized | TRBJ2-7 | TRBV7-9 | TGTGCCAGCAGCTTTTCCCAATACGAGCAGTACTTC | CASSFSQYEQYF
TRBD2 | NA | TRBJ2-1 | TRBV12-5 | TGTGCTAGTGGAAGCGGGGGGCGGGACAATGAGCAGTTCTTC | CASGSGGRDNEQFF
NA | NA | TRBJ2-5 | TRBV9 | TGTGCCAGCAGCGTAGGTCCGGTCCAAGAGACCCAGTACTTC | CASSVGPVQETQYF
NA | NA | TRBJ2-5 | TRBV4-2 | TGTGCCAGCAGCCACTCCGGTTCCAGGTCTCAAGAGACCCAGTACTTC | CASSHSGSRSQETQYF